These 5 T cell receptor beta chains share one sample of origin, sequenced in a study of patients and donors after allogeneic stem cell transplantation. TCRdb ran MiXCR on the RT-PCR reads and lists one entry per CDR3 protein. This sample yields hundreds of thousands of distinct CDR3 sequences, of which roughly 16% are seen a single time; less than 9.5% belongs to the top ten. The source material was blood, either unsorted or a sorted T cell fraction (not recorded which). These receptors were obtained from a human donor who was either an allogeneic HSCT recipient or a stem cell or donor lymphocyte infusion donor (not recorded which). It is not recorded whose cells these are; they may come from a transplant donor.

The rearrangement joins TRBV12-3 or TRBV12-4 to TRBJ2-2, with unresolved D. CDR3 length: 13 residues. Trimming removed 2 bases at V and 4 bases at J, with 5 bases between. In DNA, the CDR3 is TGTGCCAGCAGTTTAAGGAGCACCGGGGAGCTGTTTTTT. Amino acid sequence: CASSLRSTGELFF.

The chain links TRBV5-4 to TRBJ2-5; a weak D match, TRBD1 (6 bases). Germline lookup yields CDR1 SGHNT and CDR2 YYREEE (reference sequence). CDR3 length equals 15 residues. V shed 2 bases and J shed 5 bases, with 16 bases lying between them. CDR3 DNA sequence: TGTGCCAGCAGCTTCCCCCAGGGGTTTTGCGAGACCCAGTACTTC. This encodes CASSFPQGFCETQYF.

The rearrangement uses TRBV10-3 and TRBJ2-5; D is unclear. The CDR3 runs 18 residues. V lost 0 bases, J lost 3 bases, and 20 bases lay in between. Germline CDR1 is ENHRY and CDR2 is SYGVKD. CDR3 nucleotide sequence: TGTGCCATCAGTGAGTCGATAATCTTTCGGGTTAACGAAGAGACCCAGTACTTC. Translation gives CAISESIIFRVNEETQYF.

V and J are TRBV19 and TRBJ2-3, with 7 bases aligning to TRBD1. The CDR3 runs to 13 residues. The V and J ends lost 11 bases and 5 bases, in that order; junction bases with no gene match: 10. From germline, CDR1 is LNHDA and CDR2 SQIVND (reference sequence). CDR3 sequence reads: CAAGTAIQDTQYF. The CDR3, as DNA: TGTGCCGCAGGGACAGCAATACAAGATACGCAGTATTTT.

The chain recombines TRBV7-8 with TRBJ1-5; no clear D. Germline V gives CDR1 SGHVS, CDR2 FQNEAQ. V was cut by 0 bases and J by 2 bases, with 11 bases left in between. The CDR3 contains 16 residues. CDR3: CASSLAVSLGNQPQHF. The CDR3 DNA reads TGTGCCAGCAGCTTAGCGGTCAGCTTGGGCAATCAGCCCCAGCATTTT.